One and the same sample provided the 9 T cell receptor beta chains below, sequenced in a study of blood T cell repertoires in COVID-19. Sequencing used immunoSEQ multiplex PCR; TCRdb keeps in-frame clones, though not all of them. The sample holds hundreds of thousands of clones; around 85% are singletons and the top ten take less than 5%. The sequencing sample was made of PBMCs or T cells enriched from blood (not recorded which). These receptors were obtained from a woman in her thirties or forties with acute COVID-19.

A single count supports this clone. The genes are TRBV28 and TRBJ2-3; TRBD2 matches 9 bases. The CDR3 is 16 amino acids. In germline, CDR1 is MDHEN, CDR2 SYDVKM. Trimming removed 3 bases from V and 7 bases from J; junction bases left unmatched: 11. In DNA, the CDR3 is TGTGCCAGCAGTTTCTACGCGCGGGAGGGGGAGAATACGCAGTATTTT. Its protein is CASSFYAREGENTQYF.

This clone occurred a few times. V is TRBV11-2 and J is TRBJ2-2; D possibly corresponds to TRBD2 (6 bases). Germline assignment: CDR1 SGHAT and CDR2 FQNNGV. The CDR3 is 14 amino acids. V dropped 5 bases and J dropped 4 bases, with 11 bases sitting between them. The CDR3 sequence is CASSLGSSTGELFF. CDR3 in DNA: TGTGCCAGCAGCCTCGGGAGTAGCACCGGGGAGCTGTTTTTT.

This chain joins TRBV28 and TRBJ2-1, with 7 bases lining up with TRBD2. The CDR3 loop spans 17 amino acids. V dropped 8 bases and J dropped 0; count of bases not matched to a gene: 13. Germline CDR1 reads MDHEN; CDR2 reads SYDVKM. The CDR3 sequence: CASGFLHSGYSYNEQFF. Written as DNA, the CDR3 is TGTGCCAGCGGATTCTTACATAGCGGGTACTCCTACAATGAGCAGTTCTTC. Variable domain in full (rest from reference TRBV28 and TRBJ2-1): DVKVTQSSRYLVKRTGEKVFLECVQDMDHENMFWYRQDPGLGLRLIYFSYDVKMKEKGDIPEGYSVSREKKERFSLILESASTNQTSMYLCASGFLHSGYSYNEQFFGPGTRLTVL.

The chain links TRBV28 to TRBJ1-5, with 9 bases that match TRBD1. The germline gives CDR1 MDHEN, CDR2 SYDVKM. Trimming took 10 bases from V and 6 from J; bases not matched to a gene: 7. The CDR3 runs to 13 residues. The CDR3 region has the DNA TGTGCCACGGGGACAGGGAACGGTCAGCCCCAGCATTTT. This translates into CATGTGNGQPQHF.

The V call is TRBV14, the J call TRBJ1-1; tentative D call: TRBD1 (6 bases). The germline V and J ends were trimmed by 3 bases and 0 bases, with 11 bases remaining between them. From germline, CDR1 is SGHDN and CDR2 FVKESK. The CDR3 contains 15 residues. This chain's CDR3 is CASSHQGLMNTEAFF. CDR3 nucleotide sequence: TGTGCCAGCAGCCATCAGGGGTTAATGAACACTGAAGCTTTCTTT.

This sequence joins TRBV27 and TRBJ2-1; 10 positions match TRBD2. Germline CDR1 MNHEY, CDR2 SMNVEV (reference sequence). With 2 bases clipped from V and 4 bases from J, the junction kept 11 bases outside the gene matches. The CDR3 consists of 18 residues. The CDR3: CASSLGGSGRSPYNEQFF. In DNA, the CDR3 is TGTGCCAGCAGTTTAGGGGGTAGCGGGAGGTCGCCGTACAATGAGCAGTTCTTC.

The rearrangement links TRBV19 to TRBJ1-6; D may be TRBD1 (6 bases). Trimming removed 9 bases at V and 7 bases at J, with 13 bases between. Germline CDR1 LNHDA, CDR2 SQIVND (reference sequence). This CDR3 comprises 13 residues. This chain's CDR3 is CASHGGQNSPLHF. The CDR3 coding sequence is TGTGCCAGCCACGGGGGGCAGAATTCACCCCTCCACTTT.

This clone turned up a few times. CDR3 region: CASSPDATYSGANVLTF. CDR3 bases: TGTGCCAGCAGCCCAGACGCGACTTACTCTGGGGCCAACGTCCTGACTTTC. The chain couples TRBV7-2 to TRBJ2-6; D is unclear. Germline CDR1 is SGHTA and CDR2 is FQGNSA. This CDR3 comprises 17 residues. Trimming shortened V by 5 bases and J by 0 bases, and 14 bases separated the two germline ends.

The chain recombines TRBV13 with TRBJ2-3; weak D call: TRBD2 (5 bases). Trimming pared 0 bases from V and 0 bases from J, leaving 7 bases between. The CDR3 runs 15 residues. Germline CDR1 reads PRHDT; CDR2 reads FYEKMQ (reference sequence). The CDR3 DNA reads as TGTGCCAGCAGCTTAGGCCGGACTAGCACAGATACGCAGTATTTT. As protein: CASSLGRTSTDTQYF.